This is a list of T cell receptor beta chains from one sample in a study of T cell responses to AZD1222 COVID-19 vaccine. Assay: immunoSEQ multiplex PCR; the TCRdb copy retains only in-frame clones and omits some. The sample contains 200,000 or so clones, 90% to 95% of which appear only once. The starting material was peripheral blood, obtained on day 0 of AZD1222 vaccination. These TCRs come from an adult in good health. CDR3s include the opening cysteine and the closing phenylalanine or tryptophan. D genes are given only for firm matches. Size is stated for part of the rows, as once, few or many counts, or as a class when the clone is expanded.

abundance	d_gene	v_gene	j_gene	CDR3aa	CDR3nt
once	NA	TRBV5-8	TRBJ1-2	CASRLGMYGYTF	TGTGCCAGCCGATTAGGGATGTATGGCTACACCTTC
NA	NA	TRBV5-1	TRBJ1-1	CASSFRVATEAFF	TGCGCCAGCAGCTTCAGGGTAGCCACTGAAGCTTTCTTT
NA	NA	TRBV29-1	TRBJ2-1	CSVEAGAYNEQFF	TGCAGCGTTGAAGCGGGAGCCTACAATGAGCAGTTCTTC
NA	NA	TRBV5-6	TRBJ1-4	CASSSRGISNEKLFF	TGTGCCAGCAGCTCACGGGGCATTTCAAATGAAAAACTGTTTTTT
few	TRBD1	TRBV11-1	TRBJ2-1	CASSSAGTGGTEQFF	TGTGCCAGCAGCTCCGCCGGGACAGGGGGTACTGAGCAGTTCTTC
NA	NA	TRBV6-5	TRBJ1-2	CASSLSRGLGYGYTF	TGTGCCAGCAGCCTTTCAAGGGGTTTGGGATATGGCTACACCTTC
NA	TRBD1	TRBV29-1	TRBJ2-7	CSVESAGGHEQYF	TGCAGCGTTGAGTCGGCAGGGGGCCACGAGCAGTACTTC
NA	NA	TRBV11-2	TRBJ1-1	CASTLRQPGAEAFF	TGTGCCAGCACCCTTAGACAGCCCGGGGCTGAAGCTTTCTTT
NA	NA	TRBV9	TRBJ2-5	CASSTKVGETQYF	TGTGCCAGCAGCACAAAAGTAGGCGAGACCCAGTACTTC
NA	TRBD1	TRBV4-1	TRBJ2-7	CASSKRTGQGSYEQYF	TGCGCCAGCAGCAAACGGACAGGGCAAGGCAGTTACGAGCAGTACTTC
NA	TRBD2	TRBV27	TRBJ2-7	CASSLYQTSGNYYEQYF	TGTGCCAGCAGTTTATACCAGACTAGCGGGAATTATTACGAGCAGTACTTC
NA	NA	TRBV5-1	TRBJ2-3	CASSLDRADTQYF	TGCGCCAGCAGCTTGGACAGGGCGGATACGCAGTATTTT
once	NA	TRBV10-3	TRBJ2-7	CAISPKAYEQYF	TGTGCCATCAGTCCCAAAGCCTACGAGCAGTACTTC
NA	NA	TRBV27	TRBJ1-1	CASSLARDTEAFF	TGTGCCAGCAGTCTTGCCCGGGACACTGAAGCTTTCTTT
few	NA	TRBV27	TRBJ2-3	CASCLGVTDTQYF	TGTGCCAGCTGCCTCGGGGTCACAGATACGCAGTATTTT
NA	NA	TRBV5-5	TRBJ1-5	CASSLYDGRNQPQHF	TGTGCCAGCAGCTTATACGACGGCCGCAATCAGCCCCAGCATTTT
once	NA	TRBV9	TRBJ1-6	CASSGQTGSSPLHF	TGTGCCAGCAGCGGACAAACAGGGAGTTCACCCCTCCACTTT
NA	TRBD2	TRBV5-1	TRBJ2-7	CASSNLAGVGDEQYF	TGCGCCAGCAGCAACTTAGCGGGAGTAGGAGACGAGCAGTACTTC
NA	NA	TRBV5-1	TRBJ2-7	CASSLGVAGYEQYF	TGCGCCAGCAGCTTGGGCGTGGCGGGGTACGAGCAGTACTTC
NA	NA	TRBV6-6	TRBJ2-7	CATAQGGNEQYF	TGTGCCACTGCTCAGGGGGGCAACGAGCAGTACTTC
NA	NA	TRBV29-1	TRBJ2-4	CSVEAGRDKNIQYF	TGCAGCGTTGAGGCGGGCAGGGACAAAAACATTCAGTACTTC
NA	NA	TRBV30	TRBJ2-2	CAWRGRTENTGELFF	TGTGCCTGGAGGGGGCGCACAGAGAACACCGGGGAGCTGTTTTTT
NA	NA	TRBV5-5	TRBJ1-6	CASSPGATYNSPLHF	TGTGCCAGCAGCCCCGGCGCAACGTATAATTCACCCCTCCACTTT
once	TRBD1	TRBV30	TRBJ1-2	CAWSVNRGANYGYTF	TGTGCCTGGAGTGTCAACAGGGGGGCCAACTATGGCTACACCTTC
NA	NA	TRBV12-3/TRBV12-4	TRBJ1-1	CASSSGAANEAFF	TGTGCCAGCAGCTCGGGGGCGGCGAATGAAGCTTTCTTT
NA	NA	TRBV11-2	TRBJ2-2	CASSLRVPGELFF	TGTGCCAGCAGCCTCAGGGTTCCCGGGGAGCTGTTTTTT
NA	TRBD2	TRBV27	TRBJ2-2	CASSTGLAGGSIGELFF	TGTGCCAGCAGTACGGGACTAGCGGGAGGGTCCATCGGGGAGCTGTTTTTT
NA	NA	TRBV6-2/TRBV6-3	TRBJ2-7	CASSTGRTYEQYF	TGTGCCAGCAGTACAGGACGGACCTACGAGCAGTACTTC
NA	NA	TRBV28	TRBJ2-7	CASSLWTGPTRYEQYF	TGTGCCAGCAGTTTATGGACCGGACCGACCCGATACGAGCAGTACTTC
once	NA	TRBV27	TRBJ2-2	CASSYSVPNTGELFF	TGTGCCAGCAGTTACTCTGTTCCGAACACCGGGGAGCTGTTTTTT
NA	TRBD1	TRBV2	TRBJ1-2	CASFGQGPYGYTF	TGTGCCAGCTTCGGACAGGGACCCTATGGCTACACCTTC
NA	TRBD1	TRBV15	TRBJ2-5	CATRPRTGKISETQYF	TGTGCCACCAGACCACGGACAGGGAAGATTTCGGAGACCCAGTACTTC
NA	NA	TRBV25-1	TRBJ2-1	CASSLGGAYNEQFF	TGTGCCAGCAGTCTGGGCGGGGCCTACAATGAGCAGTTCTTC
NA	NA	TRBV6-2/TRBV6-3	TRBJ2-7	CASSYSIRVNHEQYF	TGTGCCAGCAGTTACTCGATTCGGGTAAACCACGAGCAGTACTTC
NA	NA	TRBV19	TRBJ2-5	CASANQETQYF	TGTGCCAGCGCGAACCAAGAGACCCAGTACTTC
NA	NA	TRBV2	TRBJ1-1	CASTSRAVANTEAFF	TGTGCCAGCACTAGTCGGGCAGTTGCGAACACTGAAGCTTTCTTT
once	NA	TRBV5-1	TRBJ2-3	CASSLAGHTTDTQYF	TGCGCCAGCAGCTTGGCCGGACACACCACAGATACGCAGTATTTT
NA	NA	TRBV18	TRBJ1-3	CASSPLSPTHGNTIYF	TGTGCCAGCTCACCATTGTCTCCAACCCATGGAAACACCATATATTTT
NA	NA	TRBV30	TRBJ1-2	CAWSVWNRSKGYTF	TGTGCCTGGAGTGTCTGGAACAGGAGTAAGGGCTACACCTTC
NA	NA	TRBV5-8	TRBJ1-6	CASSRNWDSPLHF	TGTGCCAGCAGCCGTAATTGGGATTCACCCCTCCACTTT
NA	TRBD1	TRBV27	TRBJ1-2	CATGQAGGYTF	TGTGCCACCGGACAGGCTGGTGGCTACACCTTC
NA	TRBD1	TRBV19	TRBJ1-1	CASSISTGGTEAFF	TGTGCCAGTAGTATTTCGACAGGGGGCACTGAAGCTTTCTTT
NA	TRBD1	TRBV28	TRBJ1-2	CASSVGTETANYGYTF	TGTGCCAGCAGTGTCGGGACAGAAACCGCTAACTATGGCTACACCTTC
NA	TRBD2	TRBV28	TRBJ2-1	CASSISGRAWEQFF	TGTGCCAGCAGCATTAGCGGGAGGGCCTGGGAGCAGTTCTTC
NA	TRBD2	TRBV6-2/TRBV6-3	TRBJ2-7	CASSFIGLARSYEQYF	TGTGCCAGCAGTTTTATAGGACTAGCGAGAAGTTACGAGCAGTACTTC
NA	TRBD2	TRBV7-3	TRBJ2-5	CASSHSGTSGLYQETQYF	TGTGCCAGCAGCCACTCCGGGACTAGCGGGTTGTACCAAGAGACCCAGTACTTC
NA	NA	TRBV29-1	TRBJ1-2	CSATADTNYGYTF	TGCAGCGCGACAGCTGATACAAACTATGGCTACACCTTC
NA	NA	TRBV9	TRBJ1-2	CASSPLSGLSGTF	TGTGCCAGCAGCCCCCTCTCCGGTCTCTCGGGCACCTTC
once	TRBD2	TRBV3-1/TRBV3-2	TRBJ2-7	CASGEGRNEQYF	TGTGCCAGCGGGGAGGGCCGGAACGAGCAGTACTTC
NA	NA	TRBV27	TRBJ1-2	CASVGGASYGYTF	TGTGCCAGCGTCGGTGGGGCAAGCTATGGCTACACCTTC
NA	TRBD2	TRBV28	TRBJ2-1	CASSPETSGSYNEQFF	TGTGCCAGCAGTCCTGAGACTAGCGGGAGCTACAATGAGCAGTTCTTC
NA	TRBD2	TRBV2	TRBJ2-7	CASSLSGRVGYEQYF	TGTGCCAGCAGCCTTAGCGGGAGGGTTGGCTACGAGCAGTACTTC
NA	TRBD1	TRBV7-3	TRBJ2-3	CASSVDRAFTDTQYF	TGTGCCAGCAGCGTGGACAGGGCATTCACAGATACGCAGTATTTT
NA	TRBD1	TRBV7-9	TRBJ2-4	CASSGGGQGGKNIQYF	TGTGCCAGCAGCGGGGGAGGACAGGGAGGTAAAAACATTCAGTACTTC
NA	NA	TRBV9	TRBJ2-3	CASSVDARSPDTQYF	TGTGCCAGCAGCGTAGATGCTCGAAGTCCCGATACGCAGTATTTT